These 14 T cell receptor beta chains came from one sample sequenced in a study of blood T cell repertoires in COVID-19 (dated by TCRdb to the early 2020s). The library relied on the immunoSEQ multiplex PCR assay. TCRdb's version of the immuneACCESS table is confined to in-frame rearrangements and falls short of the full clone set. An unresolved V gene accounts for under half of the shortfall where checked; the remainder is of unknown origin. A total of roughly 430,000 clones appear in this sample, roughly 88% of them only once. Less than 1.5% of the sample is taken by the ten largest. The source material was PBMCs or T cells enriched from blood (not recorded which). These receptors were collected from a woman between 18 and 30 years old who had been exposed to COVID-19.

The V call is TRBV5-1, the J call TRBJ2-7; D is undetermined. Trimming shortened V by 0 bases and J by 4 bases, and 8 bases separated the two germline ends. CDR3 length: 13 amino acids. Germline CDR1 reads SGHRS; CDR2 reads YFSETQ. CDR3: CASSLVPLYEQYF. The CDR3 DNA reads TGCGCCAGCAGCTTGGTCCCCCTGTACGAGCAGTACTTC.

V is TRBV24-1 and J is TRBJ1-5; D remains unclear. Germline assignment: CDR1 KGHDR and CDR2 SFDVKD. The CDR3 length is 13 residues. V was trimmed by 5 bases and J by 9 bases, leaving 13 bases between them. The CDR3 protein is CATSVATDGPQHF. As DNA, the CDR3 is TGTGCCACCAGTGTCGCTACCGATGGGCCCCAGCATTTT.

This clone appeared a single time. V is TRBV6-5 and J is TRBJ1-5; no definite D call. This CDR3 has 15 amino acids. V shed 0 bases and J shed 1 base, with 7 bases lying between them. The V gene's germline CDR1 is MNHEY and CDR2 SVGAGI. The CDR3 sequence is CASSYSGVSNQPQHF. DNA of the CDR3: TGTGCCAGCAGTTACTCCGGGGTCAGCAATCAGCCCCAGCATTTT.

This clone is a singleton in its sample. The chain links TRBV3-1 (or the pseudogene TRBV3-2) to TRBJ2-3; TRBD2 matches at 14 bases. The junction had 1 base not matched to a gene; V was cut back by 0 bases and J by 8 bases. Germline V gives CDR1 LGHDT, CDR2 YNNKEL (reference sequence). The CDR3 loop spans 15 amino acids. The CDR3 coding sequence is TGTGCCAGCAGCCAAGACGGACTAGCGGGGGGTACGCAGTATTTT. Protein product: CASSQDGLAGGTQYF.

The V and J genes are TRBV7-2 and TRBJ2-7, with 12 bases identical to TRBD2. The ends lost 5 bases at V and 3 bases at J; junction bases unmatched: 11. Germline loops: CDR1 SGHTA, CDR2 FQGNSA. The CDR3 length is 17 residues. The CDR3 sequence: CASSQSSGTSGLYEQYF. The CDR3, as DNA: TGTGCCAGCAGCCAATCGTCCGGGACTAGCGGGCTCTACGAGCAGTACTTC.

The chain recombines TRBV7-2 with TRBJ2-1; a weak D match, TRBD1 (5 bases). The ends were cut back, 4 bases at V and 3 bases at J, with 16 bases in the middle. The germline V gene has CDR1 SGHTA and CDR2 FQGNSA. This CDR3 is 16 amino acids long. DNA for the CDR3: TGTGCCAGCAGCTCCCCGGACACAACCATCTACAATGAGCAGTTCTTC. It is translated as CASSSPDTTIYNEQFF.

This chain joins TRBV6-5 and TRBJ2-2; D is undetermined. From germline, CDR1 is MNHEY and CDR2 SVGAGI. The CDR3 spans 13 residues. Trimming cost V 2 bases and J 2 bases, with 3 bases left between them. CDR3 amino acids: CASSYPNTGELFF. The CDR3 region has the DNA TGTGCCAGCAGTTACCCTAACACCGGGGAGCTGTTTTTT.

The V gene is TRBV4-3, the J gene TRBJ1-4; 7 nucleotides line up with TRBD1. Germline V gene sequence: CDR1 LGHNA, CDR2 YSLEER. This CDR3 is 15 amino acids long. Trimming removed 5 bases from V and 1 base from J; junction bases left unmatched: 4. The CDR3 bases are TGCGCCAGCAGCTCCCACAGGGGAACTAATGAAAAACTGTTTTTT. Its translation is CASSSHRGTNEKLFF.

The chain uses TRBV27 and TRBJ1-6, with D perhaps matching TRBD1 (5 bases). Germline CDR1 reads MNHEY; CDR2 reads SMNVEV (reference sequence). V was pared by 4 bases and J by 6 bases, with 19 bases between. The CDR3 has 17 amino acids. CDR3 in DNA: TGTGCCAGCAGTTGGCAGACGTCGGACACAAGTAATTCACCCCTCCACTTT. This sequence encodes CASSWQTSDTSNSPLHF.

The chain is built from TRBV7-9 and TRBJ1-4; TRBD1 is a possible D gene (6 bases). The CDR3 runs to 14 residues. Trimming removed 8 bases at V and 4 bases at J, with 14 bases between. Germline V CDR1 and CDR2: SEHNR, FQNEAQ (reference sequence). The CDR3 DNA is TGTGCCAGCCGCCTGGGACAAGATAATGAAAAACTGTTTTTT. Its protein product is CASRLGQDNEKLFF.

In this sample, this clone turned up once. CDR3 amino acids: CASRPQGGEQYF. The CDR3 bases are TGTGCCAGCAGGCCTCAGGGGGGCGAGCAGTACTTC. The chain is built from TRBV6-5 and TRBJ2-7; D is possibly TRBD1 (7 bases). The CDR3 length is 12 residues. Trimming pared 6 bases from V and 6 bases from J, leaving 12 bases between. CDR1 is MNHEY, CDR2 SVGAGI, per germline.

This chain uses TRBV18 with TRBJ2-1, with TRBD1 matching 8 bases. V shed 0 bases, J shed 7 bases, and the junction held 11 bases outside the gene matches. Germline V gives CDR1 KGHSH, CDR2 LQKENI. This CDR3 is 17 amino acids long. The CDR3 coding sequence is TGTGCCAGCTCACCACCCCCAGGGGGCGGGGCCACGAATGAGCAGTTCTTC. Amino acids: CASSPPPGGGATNEQFF.

The rearrangement uses TRBV6-6 and TRBJ1-6, with D uncertain. Germline lookup yields CDR1 MNHNY and CDR2 SVGAGI (reference sequence). V lost 5 bases, J lost 9 bases, and 11 bases lay in between. CDR3 length equals 13 residues. CDR3 nucleotides: TGTGCCAGCAGTACCCCACAGATTTCACCCCTCCACTTT. Its protein product is CASSTPQISPLHF.

The V and J genes are TRBV11-2 and TRBJ2-3; a weak D match, TRBD1 (6 bases). Trimming shortened V by 5 bases and J by 2 bases, and 11 bases separated the two germline ends. The germline V gene has CDR1 SGHAT and CDR2 FQNNGV. The CDR3 runs 14 residues. The CDR3 nucleotides are TGTGCCAGCAGCCTCCAGGGGTACACAGATACGCAGTATTTT. Encoded protein: CASSLQGYTDTQYF.